This T cell receptor beta chain emerged from a study of glioma-infiltrating T cells after dendritic cell vaccination. Background on the study: Dendritic cell vaccination trial patients had either newly diagnosed or recurrent glioblastoma.

The primer mix had 60 V beta and 13 J beta primers. Produced via immunoSEQ multiplex PCR; TCRdb's table is partial and in-frame only. The repertoire has tens of thousands of clones, about nine tenths of them found once; the top ten carry approximately 2%. Trimming took 4 bases from V and 4 from J, leaving 11 bases between them. This CDR3 spans 13 amino acids. Germline loops: CDR1 LNHNV, CDR2 YYDKDF (reference sequence). Time point indicated: after dendritic cell vaccination, including at tumor progression/relapse. This receptor was identified in a human donor with glioblastoma. The sample in question was blood, obtained after dendritic cell vaccination. The chain combines TRBV15 with TRBJ2-7; weak D call: TRBD2 (5 bases). The CDR3 DNA reads TGTGCCACCAGCATTGGACCGGGGTACGAGCAGTACTTC. Translating gives CATSIGPGYEQYF.